These 5 T cell receptor beta chains came from one sample sequenced in a study of brain T cells in children with intractable seizures. The data were produced by immunoSEQ multiplex PCR, yet TCRdb's version contains in-frame clones alone and is incomplete. Here the sample spans 110,000 or so clones, around 94% being singletons. The sample in question was peripheral blood, obtained at surgery. The source of these receptors is a boy younger than two with hemimegalencephaly and intractable seizures.

V is TRBV3-1 (or the pseudogene TRBV3-2) and J is TRBJ2-3, with unresolved D. Trimming removed 6 bases from V and 4 bases from J, with 11 bases in between. This CDR3 contains 13 residues. Per the germline V gene, CDR1 is LGHDT and CDR2 is YNNKEL (reference sequence). The CDR3 protein is CASSEAIPDTQYF. Written as DNA, the CDR3 is TGTGCCAGCAGTGAGGCAATTCCAGATACGCAGTATTTT.

The chain uses TRBV6-5 and TRBJ2-7, with 11 nucleotides matching TRBD2. The CDR3 sequence is 15 residues long. Germline values: CDR1 MNHEY, CDR2 SVGAGI. V shed 6 bases, J shed 4 bases, and the junction held 8 bases outside the gene matches. The CDR3 DNA follows: TGTGCCAGCAGGGCCCTAGCGGGAGGTCCATACGAGCAGTACTTC. It encodes CASRALAGGPYEQYF.

V and J are TRBV4-1 and TRBJ2-3; maybe TRBD1 (5 bases). The V end was cut by 5 bases, the J end by 4 bases, with 10 bases between. CDR1 is MGHRA, CDR2 YSYEKL, per germline. This CDR3 has 13 residues. The CDR3 DNA follows: TGCGCCAGCAGCGGCAGGGTGGCAGATACGCAGTATTTT. Its translation: CASSGRVADTQYF.

This chain joins TRBV4-1 and TRBJ1-5; TRBD1 is a possible D gene (6 bases). The CDR3 runs to 16 residues. The V gene lost 1 base and the J gene lost 4 bases, with 14 bases spanning the gap. Germline-derived CDR1 and CDR2 are MGHRA and YSYEKL. CDR3 sequence (DNA): TGCGCCAGCAGCCAAGGTTTTGGGGGGGCTAATCAGCCCCAGCATTTT. Translating gives CASSQGFGGANQPQHF.

A few counts support this clone. J is TRBJ1-2 and V is TRBV27; no firm D call. The CDR3 is made up of 15 amino acids. With 0 bases removed from V and 0 bases from J, the gap between germline ends came to 8 bases. The germline gives CDR1 MNHEY, CDR2 SMNVEV (reference sequence). CDR3 nucleotide sequence: TGTGCCAGCAGTTTATCTAGGCAGGCTAACTATGGCTACACCTTC. Encoded protein: CASSLSRQANYGYTF.